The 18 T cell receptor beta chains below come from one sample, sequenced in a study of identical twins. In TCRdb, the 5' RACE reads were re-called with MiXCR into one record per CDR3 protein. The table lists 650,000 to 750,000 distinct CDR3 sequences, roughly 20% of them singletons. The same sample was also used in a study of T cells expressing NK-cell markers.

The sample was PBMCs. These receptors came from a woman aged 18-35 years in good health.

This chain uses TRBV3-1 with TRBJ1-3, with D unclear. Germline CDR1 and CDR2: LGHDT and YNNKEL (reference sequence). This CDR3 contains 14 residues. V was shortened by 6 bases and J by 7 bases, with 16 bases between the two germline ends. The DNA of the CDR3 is TGTGCCAGCAGTGCCGAAGATTACACGAACACCATATATTTT. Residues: CASSAEDYTNTIYF.

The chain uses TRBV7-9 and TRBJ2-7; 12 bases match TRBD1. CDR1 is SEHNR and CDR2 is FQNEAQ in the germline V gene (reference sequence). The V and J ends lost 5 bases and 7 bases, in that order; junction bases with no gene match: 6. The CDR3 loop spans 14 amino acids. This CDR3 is CASSRGQGASEQYF. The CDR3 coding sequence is TGTGCCAGCAGCAGGGGACAGGGGGCGAGTGAGCAGTACTTC.

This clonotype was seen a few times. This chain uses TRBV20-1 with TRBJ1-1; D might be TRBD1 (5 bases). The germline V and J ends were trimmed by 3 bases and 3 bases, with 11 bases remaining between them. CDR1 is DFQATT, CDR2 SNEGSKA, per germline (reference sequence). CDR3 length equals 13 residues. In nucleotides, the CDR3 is TGCAGTGCTAGGCGCGGGGGATACACTGAAGCTTTCTTT. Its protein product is CSARRGGYTEAFF.

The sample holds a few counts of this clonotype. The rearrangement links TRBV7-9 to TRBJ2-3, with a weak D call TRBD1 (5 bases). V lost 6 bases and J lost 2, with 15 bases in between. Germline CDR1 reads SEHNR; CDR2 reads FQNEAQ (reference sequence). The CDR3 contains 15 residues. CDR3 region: CASRGAKNDTDTQYF. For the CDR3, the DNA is TGTGCCAGCAGAGGGGCAAAGAACGACACAGATACGCAGTATTTT.

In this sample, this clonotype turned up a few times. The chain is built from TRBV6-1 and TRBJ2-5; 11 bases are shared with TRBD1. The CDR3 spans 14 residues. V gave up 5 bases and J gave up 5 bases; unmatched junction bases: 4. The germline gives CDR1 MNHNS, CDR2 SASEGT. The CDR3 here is CASSRTGGWETQYF. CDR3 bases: TGTGCCAGCAGTAGGACAGGGGGCTGGGAGACCCAGTACTTC.

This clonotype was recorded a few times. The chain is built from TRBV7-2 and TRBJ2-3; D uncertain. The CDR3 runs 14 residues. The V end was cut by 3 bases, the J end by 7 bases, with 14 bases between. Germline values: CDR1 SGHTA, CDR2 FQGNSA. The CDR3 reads CASSLLTERNTQYF. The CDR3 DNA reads TGTGCCAGCAGCTTGCTTACCGAGAGAAATACGCAGTATTTT.

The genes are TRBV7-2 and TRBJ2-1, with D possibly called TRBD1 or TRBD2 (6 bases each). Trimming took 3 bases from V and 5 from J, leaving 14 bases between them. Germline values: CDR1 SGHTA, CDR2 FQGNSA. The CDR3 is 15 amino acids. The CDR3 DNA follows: TGTGCCAGCAGCTTCTTCGGGGGCGGCGACAATGAGCAGTTCTTC. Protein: CASSFFGGGDNEQFF.

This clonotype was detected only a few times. CDR3 nucleotides: TGTGCCAGCAGCAACAGGGTACGCGAGACCCAGTACTTC. It specifies CASSNRVRETQYF. This sequence joins TRBV14 and TRBJ2-5, with D maybe TRBD1 (6 bases). Germline lookup yields CDR1 SGHDN and CDR2 FVKESK. V lost 5 bases, J lost 5 bases, and 12 bases lay in between. The CDR3 is 13 residues long. Drawing the rest from reference TRBV14 and TRBJ2-5, the complete variable domain is EAGVTQFPSHSVIEKGQTVTLRCDPISGHDNLYWYRRVMGKEIKFLLHFVKESKQDESGMPNNRFLAERTGGTYSTLKVQPAELEDSGVYFCASSNRVRETQYFGPGTRLLVL.

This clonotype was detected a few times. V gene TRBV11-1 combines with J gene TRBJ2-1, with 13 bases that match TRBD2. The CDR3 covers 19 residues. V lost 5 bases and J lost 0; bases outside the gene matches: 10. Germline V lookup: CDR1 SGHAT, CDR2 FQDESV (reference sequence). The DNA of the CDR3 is TGTGCCAGCAGCGCGAGGACTAGCGGGGGCAGCCACTCCTACAATGAGCAGTTCTTC. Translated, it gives CASSARTSGGSHSYNEQFF. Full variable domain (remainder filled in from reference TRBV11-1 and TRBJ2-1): EAEVAQSPRYKITEKSQAVAFWCDPISGHATLYWYRQILGQGPELLVQFQDESVVDDSQLPKDRFSAERLKGVDSTLKIQPAELGDSAMYLCASSARTSGGSHSYNEQFFGPGTRLTVL.

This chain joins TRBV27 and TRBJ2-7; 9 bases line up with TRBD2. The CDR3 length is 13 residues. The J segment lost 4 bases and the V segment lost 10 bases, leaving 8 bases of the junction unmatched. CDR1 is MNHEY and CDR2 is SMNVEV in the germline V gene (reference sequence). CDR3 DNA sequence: TGTGCCACCAGGGGGACTAGCCGGTACGAGCAGTACTTC. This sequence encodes CATRGTSRYEQYF.

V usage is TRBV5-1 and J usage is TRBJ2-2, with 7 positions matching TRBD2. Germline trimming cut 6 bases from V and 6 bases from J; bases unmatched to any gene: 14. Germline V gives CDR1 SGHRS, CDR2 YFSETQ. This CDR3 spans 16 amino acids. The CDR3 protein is CASTVTGGILPGELFF. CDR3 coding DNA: TGCGCCAGCACCGTCACGGGGGGAATCCTCCCCGGGGAGCTGTTTTTT.

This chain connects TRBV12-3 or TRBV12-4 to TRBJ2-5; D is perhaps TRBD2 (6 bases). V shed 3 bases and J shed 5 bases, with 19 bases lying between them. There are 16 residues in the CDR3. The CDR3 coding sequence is TGTGCCAGCAGTTTGAGCGGGTGGGGCGCGCGGGAGACCCAGTACTTC. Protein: CASSLSGWGARETQYF.

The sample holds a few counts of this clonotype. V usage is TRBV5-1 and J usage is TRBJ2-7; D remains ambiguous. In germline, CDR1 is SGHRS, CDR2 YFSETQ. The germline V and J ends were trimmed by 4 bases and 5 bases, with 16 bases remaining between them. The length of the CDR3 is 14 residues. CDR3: CASSNWTPQNEQYF. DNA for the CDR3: TGCGCCAGCAGCAACTGGACGCCGCAAAACGAGCAGTACTTC.

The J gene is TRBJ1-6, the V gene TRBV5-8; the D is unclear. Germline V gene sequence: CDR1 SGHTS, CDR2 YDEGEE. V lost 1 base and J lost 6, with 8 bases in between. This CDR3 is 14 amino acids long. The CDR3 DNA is TGTGCCAGCAGCTTGTTGGAGGGTAATTCACCCCTCCACTTT. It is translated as CASSLLEGNSPLHF.

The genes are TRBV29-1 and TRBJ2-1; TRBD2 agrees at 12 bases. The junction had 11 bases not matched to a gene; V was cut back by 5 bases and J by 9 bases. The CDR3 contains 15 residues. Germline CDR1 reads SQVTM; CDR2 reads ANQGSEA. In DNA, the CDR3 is TGCAGCGTTCGCTTCCTAGCGGGGGGGGCGGTTGAGCAGTTCTTC. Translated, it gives CSVRFLAGGAVEQFF.

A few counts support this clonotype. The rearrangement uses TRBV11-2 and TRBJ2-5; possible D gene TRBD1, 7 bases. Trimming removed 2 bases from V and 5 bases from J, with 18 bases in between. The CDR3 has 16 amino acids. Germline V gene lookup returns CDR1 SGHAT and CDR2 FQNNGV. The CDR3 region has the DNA TGTGCCAGCAGCTTATCGGGGGACAGTGTTCGGGAGACCCAGTACTTC. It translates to CASSLSGDSVRETQYF. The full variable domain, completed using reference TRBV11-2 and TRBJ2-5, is EAGVAQSPRYKIIEKRQSVAFWCNPISGHATLYWYQQILGQGPKLLIQFQNNGVVDDSQLPKDRFSAERLKGVDSTLKIQPAKLEDSAVYLCASSLSGDSVRETQYFGPGTRLLVL.

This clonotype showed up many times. DNA for the CDR3: TGCGCCAGCAGCCTCGGACAGGTTGGAGGTGCTAACTATGGCTACACCTTC. As protein: CASSLGQVGGANYGYTF. This chain links TRBV5-1 with TRBJ1-2; 7 bases fit TRBD1. The germline V gene encodes CDR1 SGHRS and CDR2 YFSETQ. The length of the CDR3 is 17 residues. Trimming cost V 4 bases and J 0 bases; bases outside gene matches: 12.

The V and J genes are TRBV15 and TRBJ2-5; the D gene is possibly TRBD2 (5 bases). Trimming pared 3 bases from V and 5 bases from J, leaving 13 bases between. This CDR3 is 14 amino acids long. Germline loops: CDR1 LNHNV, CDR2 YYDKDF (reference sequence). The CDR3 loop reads CATSRGSVLETQYF. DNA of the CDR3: TGTGCCACCAGCAGGGGTAGCGTTTTGGAGACCCAGTACTTC.